One sample yielded the 28 T cell receptor beta chains listed below, sequenced in a study of blood T cell repertoires in COVID-19. Some clones are missing from TCRdb's copy, which holds only in-frame ones; the method was immunoSEQ multiplex PCR. The top ten clones hold about 3% of a sample with around 170,000 clones, roughly 70% of them seen once. Sequencing was performed on peripheral blood. The receptors come from an elderly woman with acute or convalescent COVID-19.

The rearrangement links TRBV27 to TRBJ1-5; TRBD1 matches 12 bases. CDR1 is MNHEY, CDR2 SMNVEV, per germline (reference sequence). After removal of 2 bases from V and 1 base from J, the junction contained 6 bases not matched to a gene. The CDR3 loop spans 18 amino acids. CDR3 bases: TGTGCCAGCAGTTTACGACTGGGACAGGGGGCGAGCAATCAGCCCCAGCATTTT. It yields the protein CASSLRLGQGASNQPQHF.

Here the CDR3 DNA reads TGTGCCCCACAATTTTGGGACAGGGAGGACTTCCGGAGCTCCTACGAGCAGTACTTC. It specifies CAPQFWDREDFRSSYEQYF. The chain links TRBV27 to TRBJ2-7; 9 bases are shared with TRBD1. Germline V lookup: CDR1 MNHEY, CDR2 SMNVEV (reference sequence). Trimming cost V 11 bases and J 0 bases; bases outside gene matches: 23. The CDR3 has 19 residues.

V gene TRBV7-2 combines with J gene TRBJ1-4; possibly TRBD1 for D (6 bases). V lost 2 bases to trimming and J lost 7 bases, with 11 bases between them. This CDR3 region has 14 residues. Germline V gene sequence: CDR1 SGHTA, CDR2 FQGNSA. The CDR3 DNA reads TGTGCCAGCAGCTTAACAGGGTCCGGTGAAAAACTGTTTTTT. Protein product: CASSLTGSGEKLFF.

The chain recombines TRBV19 with TRBJ1-1; D is perhaps TRBD1 (5 bases). Trimming removed 4 bases at V and 3 bases at J, with 12 bases between. CDR1 is LNHDA and CDR2 is SQIVND in the germline V gene (reference sequence). CDR3 length equals 14 residues. CDR3 in amino acids: CASSKEGLYTEAFF. DNA for the CDR3: TGTGCCAGTAGTAAGGAGGGGCTTTACACTGAAGCTTTCTTT.

This clone came up a few times. The CDR3 spells CASSSISANEQFF. Written as DNA, the CDR3 is TGTGCCAGCAGTTCGATCAGTGCCAATGAGCAGTTCTTC. J is TRBJ2-1 and V is TRBV28, with D uncertain. The V gene's germline CDR1 is MDHEN and CDR2 SYDVKM. V lost 4 bases to trimming and J lost 6 bases, with 10 bases between them. This CDR3 contains 13 residues.

The V call is TRBV9, the J call TRBJ1-6, with D maybe TRBD1 (6 bases). Germline V gives CDR1 SGDLS, CDR2 YYNGEE. The CDR3 length is 15 residues. Trimming removed 0 bases from V and 5 bases from J, with 9 bases in between. The CDR3 DNA is TGTGCCAGCAGCGTAGAAGGACAGAATAATTCACCCCTCCACTTT. It yields the protein CASSVEGQNNSPLHF.

The chain couples TRBV28 to TRBJ2-1, with D unclear. V lost 2 bases and J 6 bases, leaving 11 bases between the germline ends. The germline V gene encodes CDR1 MDHEN and CDR2 SYDVKM. The CDR3 consists of 14 residues. The CDR3 nucleotides are TGTGCCAGCAGTTTAATCCGGCAGGCCAATGAGCAGTTCTTC. It translates to CASSLIRQANEQFF.

This rearrangement joins TRBV7-9 to TRBJ2-2; TRBD1 might be the D (6 bases). The V end lost 6 bases, the J end lost 5 bases, and 16 bases lay between the germline ends. Per the germline V gene, CDR1 is SEHNR and CDR2 is FQNEAQ (reference sequence). The CDR3 runs 15 residues. DNA of the CDR3: TGTGCCAGCAGTCCAATCCCTCAGGGGACCGGGGAGCTGTTTTTT. This encodes CASSPIPQGTGELFF.

This clone was recorded a few times. The J gene is TRBJ2-1, the V gene TRBV10-3, with 8 bases aligning to TRBD2. The junction had 8 bases not matched to a gene; V was cut back by 3 bases and J by 7 bases. Germline loops: CDR1 ENHRY, CDR2 SYGVKD. This CDR3 is built from 15 residues. Here the CDR3 reads CAISDASGRTNEQFF. The DNA for the CDR3 is TGTGCCATCAGTGACGCTAGCGGGCGGACAAATGAGCAGTTCTTC.

The table lists this clone with a few counts. The chain carries TRBV5-1 and TRBJ1-1; no clear D gene. V gave up 0 bases and J gave up 3 bases, with 15 bases separating them. The CDR3 sequence is 16 residues long. Germline V gene sequence: CDR1 SGHRS, CDR2 YFSETQ. The CDR3 sequence: CASSLVGLGAHTEAFF. The CDR3, as DNA: TGCGCCAGCAGCTTGGTGGGGTTGGGAGCTCACACTGAAGCTTTCTTT.

The chain recombines TRBV6-5 with TRBJ1-1; 7 bases map to TRBD1. V gave up 0 bases and J gave up 3 bases; unmatched junction bases: 4. The CDR3 has 15 residues. The germline V gene encodes CDR1 MNHEY and CDR2 SVGAGI. The CDR3 DNA reads as TGTGCCAGCAGTTACTCGAGAACAGGGGACACTGAAGCTTTCTTT. This codes for CASSYSRTGDTEAFF.

The chain has TRBV24-1 and TRBJ2-1; the D gene is possibly TRBD1 (5 bases). In germline, CDR1 is KGHDR, CDR2 SFDVKD. The CDR3 is made up of 17 amino acids. V lost 3 bases and J lost 3, with 17 bases in between. Here the CDR3 DNA reads TGTGCCACCAGTGATCCGAAGGGGAACCCCCTCTACAATGAGCAGTTCTTC. Translated, it gives CATSDPKGNPLYNEQFF.

This clone has a single count. V is TRBV2 and J is TRBJ2-7; D remains unclear. The V end was cut by 3 bases, the J end by 2 bases, with 8 bases between. Germline CDR1 SNHLY, CDR2 FYNNEI. This CDR3 has 13 residues. This chain's CDR3 is CASSDLPPYEQYF. In DNA, the CDR3 is TGTGCCAGCAGTGATCTTCCCCCCTACGAGCAGTACTTC.

The chain combines TRBV19 with TRBJ2-3; 10 bases match TRBD2. The ends lost 6 bases at V and 2 bases at J; junction bases unmatched: 2. Per the germline V gene, CDR1 is LNHDA and CDR2 is SQIVND (reference sequence). This CDR3 contains 14 residues. For the CDR3, the DNA is TGTGCCAGTAGGGGACTAGCGAACACAGATACGCAGTATTTT. Protein sequence: CASRGLANTDTQYF.

This chain uses TRBV7-2 with TRBJ1-5; no firm D call. This CDR3 has 14 amino acids. The V gene's germline CDR1 is SGHTA and CDR2 FQGNSA. Between the trimmed V and J ends, which lost 6 bases and 3 bases, there was a span of 12 bases. DNA for the CDR3: TGTGCCAGCAGTTTGGAGATCTTCAATCAGCCCCAGCATTTT. Encoded protein: CASSLEIFNQPQHF. The full variable domain, completed using reference TRBV7-2 and TRBJ1-5, is GAGVSQSPSNKVTEKGKDVELRCDPISGHTALYWYRQSLGQGLEFLIYFQGNSAPDKSGLPSDRFSAERTGGSVSTLTIQRTQQEDSAVYLCASSLEIFNQPQHFGDGTRLSIL.

This clone turned up a few times. This chain uses TRBV7-6 with TRBJ2-1; D gene ambiguous. V was cut by 1 base and J by 5 bases, with 27 bases left in between. Germline assignment: CDR1 SGHVS and CDR2 FNYEAQ. There are 20 residues in the CDR3. CDR3 loop: CASSLVVVATAATLHNEQFF. CDR3 nucleotides: TGTGCCAGCAGCTTAGTCGTAGTGGCGACGGCGGCCACGTTGCACAATGAGCAGTTCTTC.

This clone was observed once. The J gene is TRBJ1-1, the V gene TRBV12-3 or TRBV12-4, with 7 bases identical to TRBD1. The CDR3 extends over 13 amino acids. V lost 6 bases to trimming and J lost 4 bases; unmatched junction nucleotides: 5. CDR3 nucleotide sequence: TGTGCCAGCAGGCCGACAGGGCCCACTGAAGCTTTCTTT. As protein: CASRPTGPTEAFF.

V is TRBV29-1 and J is TRBJ2-2; D may be TRBD2 (5 bases). The germline gives CDR1 SQVTM, CDR2 ANQGSEA. With 4 bases removed from V and 4 bases from J, the gap between germline ends came to 13 bases. The CDR3 has 14 amino acids. This CDR3 reads CSVAIGRATGELFF. DNA of the CDR3: TGCAGCGTTGCGATAGGGCGGGCCACCGGGGAGCTGTTTTTT.

This chain connects TRBV6-5 to TRBJ2-4; perhaps TRBD1 as D (6 bases). V was cut by 2 bases and J by 6 bases, with 14 bases left in between. CDR1 is MNHEY, CDR2 SVGAGI, per germline. This CDR3 region has 15 residues. CDR3 in amino acids: CASSYRQDRLNIQYF. The CDR3, as DNA: TGTGCCAGCAGTTACAGACAGGACCGCTTAAACATTCAGTACTTC.

V and J are TRBV9 and TRBJ2-5; TRBD2 is a possible D gene (5 bases). This CDR3 is built from 15 residues. The V end was cut by 1 base, the J end by 2 bases, with 12 bases between. The germline CDR1 and CDR2 sequences are SGDLS and YYNGEE. The CDR3 protein is CASSVRGIGQETQYF. Written as DNA, the CDR3 is TGTGCCAGCAGCGTAAGAGGGATTGGACAAGAGACCCAGTACTTC.

This chain connects TRBV9 to TRBJ2-1; 9 positions agree with TRBD2. CDR3 length equals 14 residues. The V and J ends lost 2 bases and 9 bases, in that order; junction bases with no gene match: 6. CDR1 is SGDLS and CDR2 is YYNGEE in the germline V gene. The CDR3 protein is CASSVAGGPTEQFF. CDR3 DNA sequence: TGTGCCAGCAGCGTGGCGGGAGGGCCCACTGAGCAGTTCTTC.

The sample holds one count of this clone. The rearrangement uses TRBV6-5 and TRBJ2-3, with 7 positions matching TRBD2. CDR3 length: 13 residues. CDR1 is MNHEY, CDR2 SVGAGI, per germline. V lost 8 bases to trimming and J lost 5 bases; unmatched junction nucleotides: 7. CDR3 sequence reads: CASREAQLDTQYF. The CDR3 bases are TGTGCCAGCCGGGAGGCCCAGTTAGATACGCAGTATTTT.

The chain has TRBV6-2 or TRBV6-3 and TRBJ2-7; possible D gene TRBD2, 6 bases. Trimming left V 5 bases short and J 4 bases short, with 21 bases between. The germline V gene encodes CDR1 MNHEY and CDR2 SVGEGT. This CDR3 has 16 amino acids. For the CDR3, the DNA is TGTGCCAGCAGTCGGGCCCTAGCGTTCCGGGGGTACGAGCAGTACTTC. It codes for CASSRALAFRGYEQYF.

The rearrangement links TRBV18 to TRBJ2-5, with D maybe TRBD1 (5 bases). This CDR3 is built from 12 residues. Trimming took 6 bases from V and 2 from J, leaving 7 bases between them. Germline V gene lookup returns CDR1 KGHSH and CDR2 LQKENI. The CDR3 is CASSTDQETQYF. CDR3 coding DNA: TGTGCCAGCTCGACAGATCAAGAGACCCAGTACTTC.

J is TRBJ1-2 and V is TRBV5-6; 9 nucleotides agree with TRBD1. The V and J ends lost 4 bases and 14 bases, in that order; junction bases with no gene match: 9. The germline gives CDR1 SGHDT, CDR2 YYEEEE. CDR3 length equals 12 residues. The CDR3 nucleotides read TGTGCCAGCAGCGGAGGGGGGACAGGGTCTACCTTC. It is translated as CASSGGGTGSTF.

The genes are TRBV19 and TRBJ1-4, with TRBD1 matching 9 bases. CDR1 and CDR2 (germline): LNHDA, SQIVND (reference sequence). CDR3 length equals 15 residues. V was pared by 6 bases and J by 7 bases, with 9 bases of the junction left unmatched. CDR3 residues: CASSDRGQGGEKLFF. CDR3 DNA sequence: TGTGCCAGTAGCGATCGGGGACAGGGTGGTGAAAAACTGTTTTTT.

The rearrangement joins TRBV19 to TRBJ1-4; 9 bases map to TRBD1. J gave up 8 bases and V 7 bases, and 8 bases lay outside the gene matches. This CDR3 region has 14 residues. Germline CDR1 is LNHDA and CDR2 is SQIVND (reference sequence). The CDR3 coding sequence is TGTGCCAGTAAGTTCGGGACAGGGAACGAAAAACTGTTTTTT. Its translation: CASKFGTGNEKLFF.

V and J are TRBV10-3 and TRBJ2-7; D is perhaps TRBD2 (5 bases). The CDR3 sequence is 14 residues long. Germline-derived CDR1 and CDR2 are ENHRY and SYGVKD. V was pared by 3 bases and J by 4 bases, with 13 bases between. DNA for the CDR3: TGTGCCATCAGTGACGGGGTTGGCGGTTACGAGCAGTACTTC. It codes for CAISDGVGGYEQYF.